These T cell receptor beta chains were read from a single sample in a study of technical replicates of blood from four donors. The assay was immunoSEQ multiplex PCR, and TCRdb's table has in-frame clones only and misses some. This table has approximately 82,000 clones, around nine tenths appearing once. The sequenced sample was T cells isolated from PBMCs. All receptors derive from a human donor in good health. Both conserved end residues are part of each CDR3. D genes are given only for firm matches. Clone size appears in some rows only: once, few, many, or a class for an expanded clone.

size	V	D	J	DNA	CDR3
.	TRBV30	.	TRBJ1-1	TGTGCCCTAGGGGCAGGGTGGGCTGAAGCTTTCTTT	CALGAGWAEAFF
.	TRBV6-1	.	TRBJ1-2	TGTGCCAGCACGGGTCAGGGATTTCTTTATGGCTACACCTTC	CASTGQGFLYGYTF
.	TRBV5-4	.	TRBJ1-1	TGTGCCAGCAGCTTGGGGGAGGGGCTTTCTGAAGCTTTCTTT	CASSLGEGLSEAFF
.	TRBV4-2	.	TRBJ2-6	TGTGCCAGCAGCCAAGATACGGGGTTTACGGGGGCCAACGTCCTGACTTTC	CASSQDTGFTGANVLTF
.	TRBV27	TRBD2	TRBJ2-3	TGTGCCAGCAAACTAGCGGGAGCAGATACGCAGTATTTT	CASKLAGADTQYF
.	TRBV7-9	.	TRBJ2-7	TGTGCCAGCAGCTTAGGCGGGACCGAGCAGTACTTC	CASSLGGTEQYF
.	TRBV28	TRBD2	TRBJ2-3	TGTGCCAGCACAGGCGGCGGGAGAAACACAGATACGCAGTATTTT	CASTGGGRNTDTQYF
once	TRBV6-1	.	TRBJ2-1	TGTGCCAGCATTCCCAGGGTGTCGTTCTTC	CASIPRVSFF
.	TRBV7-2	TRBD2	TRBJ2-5	TGTGCCAGCAGCCATAGCGGGGGCGAGTGGGGGGAGACCCAGTACTTC	CASSHSGGEWGETQYF
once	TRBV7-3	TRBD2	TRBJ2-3	TGTGCCAGCAGCTTCCTAGCGGGGGGGAACACAGATACGCAGTATTTT	CASSFLAGGNTDTQYF
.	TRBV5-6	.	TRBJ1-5	TGTGCCAGCAGCTCCCAATTACTACTCAATCAGCCCCAGCATTTT	CASSSQLLLNQPQHF
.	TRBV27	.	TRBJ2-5	TGTGCCAGCAGTTGGAGCAGCCAAGAGACCCAGTACTTC	CASSWSSQETQYF
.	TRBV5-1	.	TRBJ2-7	TGCGCCAGCAGCCAACAGTTTCAGGGTTACGAGCAGTACTTC	CASSQQFQGYEQYF
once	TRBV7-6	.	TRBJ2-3	TGTGCCAGCAGCCGCACTTATTCTAGCACAGATACGCAGTATTTT	CASSRTYSSTDTQYF
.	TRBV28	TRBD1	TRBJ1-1	TGTGCCAGCATCCCGGGACAGGGATATACTGAAGCTTTCTTT	CASIPGQGYTEAFF
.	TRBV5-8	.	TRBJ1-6	TGTGCCAGCAGCTTGCGGTGGACAGCCACCTCCCTTAATTCACCCCTCCACTTT	CASSLRWTATSLNSPLHF
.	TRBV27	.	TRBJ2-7	TGTGCCAGCAGTTTCTCTGGCAGGAACTACGAGCAGTACTTC	CASSFSGRNYEQYF
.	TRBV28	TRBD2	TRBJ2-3	TGTGCCAGCAGTCCCGGGACTAGCGGGACGACAGATACGCAGTATTTT	CASSPGTSGTTDTQYF
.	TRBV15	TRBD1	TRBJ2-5	TGTGCCACCAGTGCCCCGGCCGGGACAGGGATTCGAGAGACCCAGTACTTC	CATSAPAGTGIRETQYF
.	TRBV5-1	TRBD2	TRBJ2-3	TGCGCCAGCAGATCGGGGACTAGCGGGGGGGCCGCAGATACGCAGTATTTT	CASRSGTSGGAADTQYF
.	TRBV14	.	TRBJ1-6	TGTGCCAGCAGCCAAGAAAATCCGTTGCAACCCTCCTTGCAGGGCTCACCCCTCCACTTT	CASSQENPLQPSLQGSPLHF
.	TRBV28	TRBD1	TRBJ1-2	TGTGCCAGCAGTGGACAGGGGGACGATAACTATGGCTACACCTTC	CASSGQGDDNYGYTF
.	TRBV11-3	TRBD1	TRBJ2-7	TGTGCCAGCCGACAGGGGACGTCCTACGAGCAGTACTTC	CASRQGTSYEQYF
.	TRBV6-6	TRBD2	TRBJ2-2	TGTGCCAGCACCCCTAGCGGACTCACCGGGGAGCTGTTTTTT	CASTPSGLTGELFF
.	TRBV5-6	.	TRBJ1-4	TGTGCCAGCAGCCTGGGGACAAATGAAAAACTGTTTTTT	CASSLGTNEKLFF
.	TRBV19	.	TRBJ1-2	TGTGCCAGTAGTATGACATCCTATGGCTACACCTTC	CASSMTSYGYTF
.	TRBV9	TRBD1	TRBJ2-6	TGTGCCAGCAGCGGACCGGGACAGGGGGTTGCTGGGGCCAACGTCCTGACTTTC	CASSGPGQGVAGANVLTF
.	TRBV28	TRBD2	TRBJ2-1	TGTGCCAGCAGTTCCAAAAGCGGGAGTATATACAATGAGCAGTTCTTC	CASSSKSGSIYNEQFF
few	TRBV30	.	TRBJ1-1	TGTGCCTGGCGACGGGGTATGGTGAGGAACACTGAAGCTTTCTTT	CAWRRGMVRNTEAFF
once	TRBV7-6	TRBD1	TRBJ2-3	TGTGCCAGCAGCCGGGGACAGTCGCCAGATACGCAGTATTTT	CASSRGQSPDTQYF
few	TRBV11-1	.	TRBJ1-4	TGTGCCAGCAGCTCCCTAGCGATGGGGGATGAAAAACTGTTTTTT	CASSSLAMGDEKLFF
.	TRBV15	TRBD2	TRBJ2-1	TGTGCCACCAGCAGAGAGAAACCGGGACTAGCGGGAGTTCCCTCCTACAATGAGCAGTTCTTC	CATSREKPGLAGVPSYNEQFF
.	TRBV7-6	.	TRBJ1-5	TGTGCCAGCAGTCGAAATCAGGGGCACAGGCAGCCCCAGCATTTT	CASSRNQGHRQPQHF
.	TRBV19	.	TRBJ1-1	TGTGCCAGTAGTAAGAGTGGGAACACTGAAGCTTTCTTT	CASSKSGNTEAFF
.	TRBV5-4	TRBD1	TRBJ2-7	TGTGCCAGCAGCGAGGGGACAGTAGCAAAATACGAGCAGTACTTC	CASSEGTVAKYEQYF
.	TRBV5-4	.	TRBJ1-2	TGTGCCAGCAGCTTTAGCGGGGCTCTCAGGTGGGGCTACACCTTC	CASSFSGALRWGYTF
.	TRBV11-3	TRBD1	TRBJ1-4	TGTGCCAGCAGCTTAGATCTGGCGGCAGGGGGCAAGGTAGGTGAAAAACTGTTTTTT	CASSLDLAAGGKVGEKLFF
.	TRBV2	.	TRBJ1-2	TGTGCCAGCAACCCGGGGGGTGGACGCTTC	CASNPGGGRF
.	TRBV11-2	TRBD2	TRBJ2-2	TGTGCCAGCAGCTTACTTAGGACTAGCAACGCCGGGGAGCTGTTTTTT	CASSLLRTSNAGELFF
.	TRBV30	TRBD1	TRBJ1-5	TGTGCCTGGAGTGTACAGGGGGATCAGCCCCAGCATTTT	CAWSVQGDQPQHF
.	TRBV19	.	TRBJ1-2	TGTGCCAGTAGTACGTTATATGGCAGTCTTAACTATGGCTACACCTTC	CASSTLYGSLNYGYTF
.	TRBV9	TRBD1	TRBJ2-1	TGTGCCAGCAGCGTTCCAGGGGGCAATGAGCAGTTCTTC	CASSVPGGNEQFF
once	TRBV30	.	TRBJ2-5	TGTGCCTGGAGGGCAACCCAAGAGACCCAGTACTTC	CAWRATQETQYF
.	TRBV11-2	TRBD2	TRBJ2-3	TGTGCCAGCAGCTACCGAGCCCCACCGGGACTAGCTAGCACAGATACGCAGTATTTT	CASSYRAPPGLASTDTQYF
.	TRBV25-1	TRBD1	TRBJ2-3	TGTGCCAGCAGTGACTGGGACAGGGAAACAGATACGCAGTATTTT	CASSDWDRETDTQYF
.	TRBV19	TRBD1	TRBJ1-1	TGTGCCAGTAGCGGGACAGGGGGTCGGAATACTGAAGCTTTCTTT	CASSGTGGRNTEAFF